A single T cell receptor beta chain is shown here with its context. Run at survey level, the immunoSEQ assay was version v3.0. Some clones are missing from TCRdb's copy, which holds only in-frame ones; the method was immunoSEQ multiplex PCR. The sample consists of tens of thousands of clones, around 85% of them appearing once. This entry belongs to a study of long-term antiretroviral therapy in people with HIV. Germline values: CDR1 SGHVS, CDR2 FQNEAQ. This CDR3 spans 15 amino acids. The junction had 3 bases not matched to a gene; V was cut back by 3 bases and J by 3 bases. The V and J genes are TRBV7-8 and TRBJ2-3; 10 bases line up with TRBD2. Sequences were derived from unsorted PBMCs, sampled 3 years after starting antiretroviral therapy. The sequence was collected from a man in his forties or fifties with HIV. Here the CDR3 DNA reads TGTGCCAGCAGCTTCTTAGCGGGAGGAACAGATACGCAGTATTTT. Protein: CASSFLAGGTDTQYF. The full variable domain, in which reference TRBV7-8 and TRBJ2-3 provide the parts outside the CDR3, is GAGVSQSPRYKVAKRGQDVALRCDPISGHVSLFWYQQALGQGPEFLTYFQNEAQLDKSGLPSDRFFAERPEGSVSTLKIQRTQQEDSAVYLCASSFLAGGTDTQYFGPGTRLTVL.